The T cell receptor (beta chain) described here comes from a study of cytomegalovirus exposure and HLA in healthy donors. Points from the study as a whole: In vitro confirmation showed three CMV-associated chains to be CMV antigen specific.

Trimming took off 4 bases at V and 6 bases at J, with 10 bases between the two ends. The V gene's germline CDR1 is SGHAT and CDR2 FQNNGV. The length of the CDR3 is 12 residues. A remark on this clone: The antigen remains unidentified.

Sequencing was performed with immunoSEQ multiplex PCR; in TCRdb, only in-frame clones are kept and a portion is missing. The sample has 65,000 to 75,000 clones, 80% to 95% seen once; the top ten hold roughly 5%. The chain joins TRBV11-2 to TRBJ2-7, with D hard to call. Sequencing used PBMCs. The TCR comes from a young man in good health and CMV-seropositive. CDR3 DNA sequence: TGTGCCAGCAGCTACCCCGGGTCCGAGCAGTACTTC. Its translation: CASSYPGSEQYF. Using reference TRBV11-2 and TRBJ2-7 for the parts outside the CDR3, the full variable domain is EAGVAQSPRYKIIEKRQSVAFWCNPISGHATLYWYQQILGQGPKLLIQFQNNGVVDDSQLPKDRFSAERLKGVDSTLKIQPAKLEDSAVYLCASSYPGSEQYFGPGTRLTVT.